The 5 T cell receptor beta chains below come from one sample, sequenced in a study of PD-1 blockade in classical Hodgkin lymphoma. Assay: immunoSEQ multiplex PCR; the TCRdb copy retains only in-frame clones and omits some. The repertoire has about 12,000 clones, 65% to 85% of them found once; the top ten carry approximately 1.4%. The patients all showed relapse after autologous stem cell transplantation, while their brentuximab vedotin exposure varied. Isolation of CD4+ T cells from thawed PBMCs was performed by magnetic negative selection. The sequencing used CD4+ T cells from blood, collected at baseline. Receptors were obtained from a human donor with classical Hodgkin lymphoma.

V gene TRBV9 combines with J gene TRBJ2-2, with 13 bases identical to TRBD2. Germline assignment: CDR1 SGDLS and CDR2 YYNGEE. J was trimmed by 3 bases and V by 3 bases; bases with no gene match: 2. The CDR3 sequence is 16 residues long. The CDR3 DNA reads TGTGCCAGCAGCGGGACTAGCGGGGGACACACCGGGGAGCTGTTTTTT. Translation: CASSGTSGGHTGELFF.

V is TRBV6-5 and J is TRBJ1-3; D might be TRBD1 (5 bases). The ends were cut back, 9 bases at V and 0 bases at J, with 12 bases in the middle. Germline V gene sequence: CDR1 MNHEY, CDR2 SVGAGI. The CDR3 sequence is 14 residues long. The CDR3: CASSDRISGNTIYF. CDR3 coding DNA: TGTGCCAGTTCAGACAGAATCTCTGGAAACACCATATATTTT.

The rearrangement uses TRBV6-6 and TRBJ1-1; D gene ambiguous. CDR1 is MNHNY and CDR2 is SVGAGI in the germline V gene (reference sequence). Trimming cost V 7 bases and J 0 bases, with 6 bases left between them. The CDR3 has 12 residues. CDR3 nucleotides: TGTGCCAGCACGGGGATGAACACTGAAGCTTTCTTT. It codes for CASTGMNTEAFF.

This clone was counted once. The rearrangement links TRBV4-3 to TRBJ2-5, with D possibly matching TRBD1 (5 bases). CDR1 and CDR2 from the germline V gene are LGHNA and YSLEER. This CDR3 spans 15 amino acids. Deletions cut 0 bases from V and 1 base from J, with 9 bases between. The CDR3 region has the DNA TGCGCCAGCAGCCAAGATACAGGTTTCCAAGAGACCCAGTACTTC. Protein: CASSQDTGFQETQYF.

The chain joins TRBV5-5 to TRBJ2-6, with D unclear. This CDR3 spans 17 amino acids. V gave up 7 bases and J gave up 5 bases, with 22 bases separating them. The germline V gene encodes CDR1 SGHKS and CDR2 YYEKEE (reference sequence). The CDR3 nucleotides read TGTGCCAGCGACGCCTATCTCGCACAAAGTCGGGCCAACGTCCTGACTTTC. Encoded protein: CASDAYLAQSRANVLTF.